Shown below are 17 T cell receptor beta chains from a single sample sequenced in a study of control samples from healthy donors and cancer patients. Sequencing used immunoSEQ multiplex PCR; TCRdb keeps in-frame clones, though not all of them. Among some 150,000 clones, 96% were seen once, and the ten largest hold 1%. Sequences were obtained from blood. These receptors were taken from a woman in her 30s in good health.

The V call is TRBV28, the J call TRBJ1-6; TRBD1 agrees at 7 bases. Looked up from germline, CDR1 is MDHEN and CDR2 is SYDVKM. With V trimmed by 5 bases and J by 10 bases, 8 bases remained unmatched. This CDR3 comprises 14 residues. The CDR3 nucleotides are TGTGCCAGCAGTGGGACAGTCGCGCGATCACCCCTCCACTTT. Its translation is CASSGTVARSPLHF.

This clone was detected only once. V is TRBV27 and J is TRBJ1-5, with D possibly matching TRBD1 (5 bases). In germline, CDR1 is MNHEY, CDR2 SMNVEV (reference sequence). CDR3 length: 16 amino acids. With 5 bases removed from V and 3 bases from J, the gap between germline ends came to 17 bases. The CDR3 protein is CASSPAGLGVNQPQHF. The CDR3 DNA follows: TGTGCCAGCAGTCCTGCAGGGTTAGGCGTCAATCAGCCCCAGCATTTT.

The V gene is TRBV6-5, the J gene TRBJ2-1; D is perhaps TRBD2 (6 bases). This CDR3 region has 15 residues. Trimming cost V 5 bases and J 6 bases, with 17 bases left between them. Germline V gene sequence: CDR1 MNHEY, CDR2 SVGAGI. The CDR3 here is CASSTLLAATNEQFF. CDR3 DNA: TGTGCCAGCAGTACCTTACTAGCAGCCACCAATGAGCAGTTCTTC.

This clone was detected a few times. This chain links TRBV15 with TRBJ1-5; a possible D gene is TRBD1 (5 bases). The CDR3 length is 14 residues. V dropped 1 base and J dropped 9 bases, with 13 bases sitting between them. Looked up from germline, CDR1 is LNHNV and CDR2 is YYDKDF (reference sequence). The CDR3 region is CATSRVSGSGPQHF. CDR3 coding DNA: TGTGCCACCAGCAGAGTGTCAGGGTCCGGGCCCCAGCATTTT.

The chain employs TRBV11-2 and TRBJ2-1; D not certain. The CDR3 length is 15 residues. CDR1 and CDR2 (germline): SGHAT, FQNNGV. Deletions cut 4 bases from V and 4 bases from J, with 14 bases between. This CDR3 is CASSWSYQGYNEQFF. The CDR3 bases are TGTGCCAGCAGCTGGAGTTACCAAGGGTACAATGAGCAGTTCTTC.

The V call is TRBV7-8, the J call TRBJ2-7; 11 bases match TRBD2. Germline V gene sequence: CDR1 SGHVS, CDR2 FQNEAQ. The CDR3 is 15 residues long. J lost 6 bases, V lost 4 bases, and 8 bases had no gene match. CDR3 coding DNA: TGTGCCAGCAGCTACAGAACCGGGACTAGCGGCGAGCAGTACTTC. Protein sequence: CASSYRTGTSGEQYF. The whole variable domain, remainder taken from reference TRBV7-8 and TRBJ2-7, is GAGVSQSPRYKVAKRGQDVALRCDPISGHVSLFWYQQALGQGPEFLTYFQNEAQLDKSGLPSDRFFAERPEGSVSTLKIQRTQQEDSAVYLCASSYRTGTSGEQYFGPGTRLTVT.

The J gene is TRBJ1-3, the V gene TRBV5-1, with D perhaps TRBD1 (6 bases). Germline CDR1 and CDR2: SGHRS and YFSETQ. The V end lost 4 bases, the J end lost 2 bases, and 13 bases lay between the germline ends. The CDR3 is 15 amino acids. CDR3 nucleotides: TGCGCCAGCAGCCTCTCCCGGACAGCTGGAAACACCATATATTTT. This codes for CASSLSRTAGNTIYF.

V usage is TRBV24-1 and J usage is TRBJ1-3; 9 bases align to TRBD1. The V segment lost 6 bases and the J segment 0 bases; nucleotides outside the gene matches: 5. The CDR3 spans 16 residues. The germline gives CDR1 KGHDR, CDR2 SFDVKD. CDR3 in amino acids: CATSPGQGYSGNTIYF. The DNA for the CDR3 is TGTGCCACCAGTCCGGGACAGGGTTACTCTGGAAACACCATATATTTT.

This rearrangement joins TRBV30 to TRBJ1-1; D is uncertain. The V gene's germline CDR1 is GTSNPN and CDR2 SVGIG (reference sequence). CDR3 length: 14 residues. Trimming stripped 0 bases from V and 6 bases from J, with 14 bases between. The CDR3 region is CAWSVGGFGAEAFF. DNA for the CDR3: TGTGCCTGGAGTGTAGGAGGCTTCGGGGCTGAAGCTTTCTTT.

The CDR3 region has the DNA TGTGCCAGCAGCCCTTTAGCGGCGAACACCGGGGAGCTGTTTTTT. Translated, it gives CASSPLAANTGELFF. The gene calls are TRBV3-1 (or the pseudogene TRBV3-2) and TRBJ2-2; tentative D call: TRBD2 (6 bases). Germline CDR1 and CDR2: LGHDT and YNNKEL (reference sequence). The V gene lost 4 bases and the J gene lost 0 bases, with 9 bases spanning the gap. The CDR3 is made up of 15 amino acids.

The chain has TRBV6-5 and TRBJ2-7; unclear D gene. The V end lost 4 bases, the J end lost 6 bases, and 7 bases lay between the germline ends. The length of the CDR3 is 11 residues. The germline V gene encodes CDR1 MNHEY and CDR2 SVGAGI. CDR3 bases: TGTGCCAGCAGTTTTTGGGGCGAGCAGTACTTC. Translation gives CASSFWGEQYF.

The chain uses TRBV21-1 and TRBJ1-2; the D call TRBD1 from the table was never checked on the DNA. TRBV21-1 is classified as a pseudogene. This CDR3 is built from 16 residues. This chain's CDR3 is CASSKGPQGGMRGYTF. The CDR3 DNA sequence: TGTGCCAGCAGCAAAGGTCCACAGGGGGGTATGAGGGGCTACACCTTC.

V gene TRBV7-8 combines with J gene TRBJ1-2; 7 bases fit TRBD1. V lost 1 base to trimming and J lost 4 bases; unmatched junction nucleotides: 9. CDR3 length: 16 residues. Germline values: CDR1 SGHVS, CDR2 FQNEAQ. The CDR3 DNA reads TGTGCCAGCAGCTTAGGAGGGGGCGCGAATCGCTATGGCTACACCTTC. Its protein product is CASSLGGGANRYGYTF.

The DNA for the CDR3 is TGCGCCAGCAGCTTGAGCGGGGGTTGGGAAAAACTGTTTTTT. This sequence encodes CASSLSGGWEKLFF. This rearrangement joins TRBV5-1 to TRBJ1-4; a weak D match, TRBD1 (5 bases). Between the trimmed V and J ends, which lost 1 base and 8 bases, there was a span of 12 bases. The length of the CDR3 is 14 residues. Per the germline V gene, CDR1 is SGHRS and CDR2 is YFSETQ.

The gene calls are TRBV7-2 and TRBJ1-5, with D perhaps matching TRBD1 (5 bases). Trimming took 1 base from V and 0 from J, leaving 7 bases between them. Germline values: CDR1 SGHTA, CDR2 FQGNSA. The CDR3 has 15 residues. CDR3 in DNA: TGTGCCAGCAGCTTAGGGGGGAATAGCAATCAGCCCCAGCATTTT. This encodes CASSLGGNSNQPQHF.

A remark on this clone: The junction departs from germline at one end; a sequencing error may be responsible. This chain uses TRBV7-7 with TRBJ2-1, with 8 bases lining up with TRBD1. The V gene's germline CDR1 is SSHAT and CDR2 FNYEAQ (reference sequence). The CDR3 extends over 15 amino acids. CDR3 region: CASSLSPDRDNEQFF. The CDR3, as DNA: TGTGCTAGCAGCTTATCCCCGGACAGGGACAATGAGCAGTTCTTC.

In its sample, this clone was seen once. This chain connects TRBV18 to TRBJ1-2; D call uncertain. Trimming left V 2 bases short and J 0 bases short, with 19 bases between. This CDR3 comprises 18 residues. The germline CDR1 and CDR2 sequences are KGHSH and LQKENI. CDR3 sequence: CASSPRSGLDGANYGYTF. The CDR3 DNA reads as TGTGCCAGCTCACCAAGGTCCGGTCTTGACGGAGCTAACTATGGCTACACCTTC.